This record concerns one TCR beta chain sequence. The CDR3 covers 17 residues. The germline V gene encodes CDR1 SGHNT and CDR2 YYREEE (reference sequence). V lost 0 bases to trimming and J lost 0 bases, with 15 bases between them. This sample is drawn from a study of T cell responses to AZD1222 COVID-19 vaccine. Sequencing used immunoSEQ multiplex PCR; TCRdb keeps in-frame clones, though not all of them. The sample gives about 120,000 clones, about 86% of which show up once; 9% to 15% is in the top ten. The chain employs TRBV5-4 and TRBJ1-1; D unclear. This sample comprised peripheral blood, obtained on day 0 of AZD1222 vaccination. The TCR comes from an adult in good health. The CDR3 spells CASSLAGRVEMNTEAFF. The DNA for the CDR3 is TGTGCCAGCAGCTTGGCCGGTCGGGTTGAGATGAACACTGAAGCTTTCTTT.